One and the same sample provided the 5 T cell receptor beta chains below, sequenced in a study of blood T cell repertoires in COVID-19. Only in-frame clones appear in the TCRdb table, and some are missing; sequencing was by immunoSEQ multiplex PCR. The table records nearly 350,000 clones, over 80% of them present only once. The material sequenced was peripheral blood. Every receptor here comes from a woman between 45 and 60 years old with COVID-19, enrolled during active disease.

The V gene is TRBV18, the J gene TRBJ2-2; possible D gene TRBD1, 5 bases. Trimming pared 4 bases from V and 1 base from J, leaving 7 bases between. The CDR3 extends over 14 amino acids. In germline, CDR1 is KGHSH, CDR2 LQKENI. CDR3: CASSQQGNTGELFF. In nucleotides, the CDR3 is TGTGCCAGCTCACAGCAGGGGAACACCGGGGAGCTGTTTTTT.

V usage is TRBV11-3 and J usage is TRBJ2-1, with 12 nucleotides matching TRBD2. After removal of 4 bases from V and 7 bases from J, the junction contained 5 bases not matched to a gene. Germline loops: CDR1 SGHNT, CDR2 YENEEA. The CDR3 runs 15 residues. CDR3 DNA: TGTGCCAGCAGCTCGTCACTAGCGGGAGGTAATGAGCAGTTCTTC. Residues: CASSSSLAGGNEQFF.

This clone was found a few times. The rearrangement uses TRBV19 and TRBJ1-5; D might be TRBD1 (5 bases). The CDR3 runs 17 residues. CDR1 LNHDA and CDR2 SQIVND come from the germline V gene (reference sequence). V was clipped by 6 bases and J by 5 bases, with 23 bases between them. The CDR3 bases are TGTGCCAGTAGGTCGGGAGAAGGAATTCTAGGGGATCAGCCCCAGCATTTT. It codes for CASRSGEGILGDQPQHF.

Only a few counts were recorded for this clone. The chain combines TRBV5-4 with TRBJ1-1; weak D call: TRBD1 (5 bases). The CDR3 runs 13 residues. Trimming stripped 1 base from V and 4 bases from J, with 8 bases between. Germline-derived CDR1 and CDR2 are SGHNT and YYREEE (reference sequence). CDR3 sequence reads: CASSLRGTTEAFF. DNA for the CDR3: TGTGCCAGCAGCTTGAGGGGTACCACTGAAGCTTTCTTT. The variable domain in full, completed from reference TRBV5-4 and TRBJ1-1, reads ETGVTQSPTHLIKTRGQQVTLRCSSQSGHNTVSWYQQALGQGPQFIFQYYREEENGRGNFPPRFSGLQFPNYSSELNVNALELDDSALYLCASSLRGTTEAFFGQGTRLTVV.

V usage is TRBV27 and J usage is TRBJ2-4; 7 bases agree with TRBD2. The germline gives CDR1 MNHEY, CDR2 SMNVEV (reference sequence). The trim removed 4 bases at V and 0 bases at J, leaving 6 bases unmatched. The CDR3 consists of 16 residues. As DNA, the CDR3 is TGTGCCAGCAGTTATCGACTAGCCACAGCCAAAAACATTCAGTACTTC. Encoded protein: CASSYRLATAKNIQYF.